The subject of this entry is one T cell receptor (beta chain). This specimen comes from a study of CD8 T cells in Susac syndrome. The CDR3 extends over 13 amino acids. Germline loops: CDR1 DFQATT, CDR2 SNEGSKA (reference sequence). V dropped 0 bases and J dropped 6 bases, with 10 bases sitting between them. Random-hexamer reverse transcription was applied to roughly 0.45 to 1 ug RNA. MiXCR was run by TCRdb on the immunoSEQ multiplex PCR reads, yielding one entry per CDR3 protein. The repertoire consists of approximately 190,000 distinct CDR3 sequences, with approximately 96% occurring once and the leading ten covering around 0.096%.

The source is a human donor with Susac syndrome. The chain links TRBV20-1 to TRBJ2-3; no firm D call. The sample comprised CD4+ T cells from PBMCs. The CDR3 nucleotides are TGCAGTGCTAGAGATCGACGGATCGATACGCAGTATTTT. Its protein is CSARDRRIDTQYF.